This T cell receptor beta chain derives from a study of control samples from healthy donors and cancer patients. CDR1 LNHNV and CDR2 YYDKDF come from the germline V gene (reference sequence). The CDR3 loop spans 16 amino acids. The junction had 5 bases not matched to a gene; V was cut back by 0 bases and J by 2 bases. The data were produced by immunoSEQ multiplex PCR, yet TCRdb's version contains in-frame clones alone and is incomplete. The repertoire holds about 130,000 clones, more than 75% seen once, with roughly 2% in the top ten. This clonotype was sampled from a young man in good health. Material for sequencing was blood. This rearrangement joins TRBV15 to TRBJ2-3, with TRBD2 identical over 7 bases. The CDR3 reads CATSRDSSGFTDTQYF. The CDR3 region has the DNA TGTGCCACCAGCAGAGATTCTAGCGGATTCACAGATACGCAGTATTTT.